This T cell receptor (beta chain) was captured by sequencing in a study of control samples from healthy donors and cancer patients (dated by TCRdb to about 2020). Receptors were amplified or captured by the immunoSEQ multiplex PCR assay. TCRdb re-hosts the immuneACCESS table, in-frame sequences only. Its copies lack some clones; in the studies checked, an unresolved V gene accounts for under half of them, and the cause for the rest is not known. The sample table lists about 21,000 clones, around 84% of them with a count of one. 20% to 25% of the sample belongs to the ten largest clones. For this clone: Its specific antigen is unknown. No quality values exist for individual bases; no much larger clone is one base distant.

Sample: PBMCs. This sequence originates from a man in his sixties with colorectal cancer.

The CDR3 corresponds to CASSPGVRGPTDTQYF. The DNA is as follows: TGTGCCAGCAGCCCTGGGGTGCGGGGGCCCACAGATACGCAGTATTTT. The V gene is TRBV7-2 and the J gene is TRBJ2-3; TRBD2 might be the D gene, on 7 matching bases. From the germline V gene, CDR1 is SGHTA and CDR2 is FQGNSA. V lost 5 bases and J lost 2 bases; the stretch between them is 17 bases long. Including the terminal cysteine and phenylalanine, the CDR3 comprises 16 residues. Only the CDR3 part of the read is kept: 48 bases, read in frame from the first base.